This entry lists 10 T cell receptor beta chains sequenced from one sample in a study of T cells in Graves' hyperthyroidism and ophthalmopathy. Amplified TCR beta CDR3 regions derived from RNA transcripts. Initially, a first-round RT-PCR of the TCR CDR3 employed the HTBI primer set. TCRdb fed the multiplex PCR reads into MiXCR, producing one record per CDR3 protein. Here the sample spans 600,000 or so distinct CDR3 sequences, roughly 16% being singletons. Sequencing input: blood. The receptor set was obtained from a woman in her 30s with Graves' hyperthyroidism.

This clonotype was seen at least ten times. The chain employs TRBV9 and TRBJ2-3, with 7 bases lining up with TRBD1. Per germline, CDR1 SGDLS and CDR2 YYNGEE. This CDR3 contains 15 residues. V lost 0 bases to trimming and J lost 0 bases; unmatched junction nucleotides: 1. CDR3 residues: CASSVDRGSTDTQYF. As DNA, the CDR3 is TGTGCCAGCAGCGTAGACAGGGGTAGCACAGATACGCAGTATTTT.

The chain combines TRBV20-1 with TRBJ1-1; 9 bases map to TRBD1. The trim removed 1 base at V and 0 bases at J, leaving 12 bases unmatched. CDR3 length: 18 amino acids. The germline CDR1 and CDR2 sequences are DFQATT and SNEGSKA (reference sequence). CDR3 residues: CSARGRLGQGLMNTEAFF. In nucleotides, the CDR3 is TGCAGTGCTAGAGGGAGGCTTGGACAGGGGCTCATGAACACTGAAGCTTTCTTT.

This clonotype was detected ten times or more. The chain carries TRBV12-3 or TRBV12-4 and TRBJ2-3; D is uncertain. V was pared by 5 bases and J by 7 bases, with 10 bases between. This CDR3 is built from 12 residues. CDR3 amino acids: CASSLHGNTQYF. The CDR3 DNA sequence: TGTGCCAGCAGTCTTCATGGAAATACGCAGTATTTT.

This clonotype was counted ten times or more. The V call is TRBV7-2, the J call TRBJ2-7, with no clear D. The CDR3 has 14 residues. V gave up 4 bases and J gave up 5 bases, with 15 bases separating them. In germline, CDR1 is SGHTA, CDR2 FQGNSA. Written as DNA, the CDR3 is TGTGCCAGCAGCTCCTATGTAAGGCAGGACGAGCAGTACTTC. It specifies CASSSYVRQDEQYF. The whole variable domain, filled in from reference TRBV7-2 and TRBJ2-7, reads GAGVSQSPSNKVTEKGKDVELRCDPISGHTALYWYRQSLGQGLEFLIYFQGNSAPDKSGLPSDRFSAERTGGSVSTLTIQRTQQEDSAVYLCASSSYVRQDEQYFGPGTRLTVT.

V usage is TRBV5-6 and J usage is TRBJ1-5; the match to TRBD1 covers 11 bases. The CDR3 is 20 residues long. V shed 4 bases and J 2 bases; nucleotides not matched to a gene: 17. CDR1 SGHDT and CDR2 YYEEEE come from the germline V gene. CDR3: CASSRGSGTGGIVGNQPQHF. In DNA, the CDR3 is TGTGCCAGCAGCAGAGGGTCCGGGACAGGGGGAATAGTAGGCAATCAGCCCCAGCATTTT.

This clonotype was counted a few times. The chain recombines TRBV7-9 with TRBJ1-5, with TRBD1 matching over 8 bases. The CDR3 extends over 16 amino acids. Germline lookup yields CDR1 SEHNR and CDR2 FQNEAQ (reference sequence). Losses at the gene ends were 4 bases for V and 3 bases for J; bases not matched to a gene: 8. The CDR3 reads CASSSTTGELNQPQHF. As DNA, the CDR3 is TGTGCCAGCAGCTCTACGACAGGGGAGCTCAATCAGCCCCAGCATTTT.

The chain links TRBV6-5 to TRBJ2-7, with D perhaps TRBD1 (6 bases). The germline V and J ends were trimmed by 4 bases and 2 bases, with 15 bases remaining between them. Germline V gene sequence: CDR1 MNHEY, CDR2 SVGAGI. The CDR3 extends over 15 amino acids. The CDR3 region has the DNA TGTGCCAGCAGTTTATCGTCGGGGACAACCTACGAGCAGTACTTC. As protein: CASSLSSGTTYEQYF.

At least ten counts were recorded for this clonotype. This chain connects TRBV28 to TRBJ1-2, with D maybe TRBD1 (6 bases). This CDR3 has 13 amino acids. Germline V lookup: CDR1 MDHEN, CDR2 SYDVKM. Trimming stripped 3 bases from V and 9 bases from J, with 14 bases between. The CDR3 DNA reads as TGTGCCAGCAGTTTCGGACAGCTACTAAGCTACACCTTC. Its protein is CASSFGQLLSYTF.

This clonotype has ten or more counts. The chain carries TRBV6-1 and TRBJ2-5; 11 nucleotides line up with TRBD1. Germline V lookup: CDR1 MNHNS, CDR2 SASEGT. This CDR3 has 15 amino acids. Trimming took 7 bases from V and 4 from J; bases not matched to a gene: 8. Written as DNA, the CDR3 is TGTGCCAGCACTTTCACCGGGACAGGGGGAGAGACCCAGTACTTC. It codes for CASTFTGTGGETQYF.

The genes are TRBV27 and TRBJ2-2; D is unresolved. V lost 7 bases, J lost 2 bases, and 8 bases lay in between. Germline V CDR1 and CDR2: MNHEY, SMNVEV (reference sequence). CDR3 length: 13 amino acids. The CDR3 loop is CASTTVNTGELFF. The CDR3 bases are TGTGCCAGCACTACGGTTAACACCGGGGAGCTGTTTTTT.